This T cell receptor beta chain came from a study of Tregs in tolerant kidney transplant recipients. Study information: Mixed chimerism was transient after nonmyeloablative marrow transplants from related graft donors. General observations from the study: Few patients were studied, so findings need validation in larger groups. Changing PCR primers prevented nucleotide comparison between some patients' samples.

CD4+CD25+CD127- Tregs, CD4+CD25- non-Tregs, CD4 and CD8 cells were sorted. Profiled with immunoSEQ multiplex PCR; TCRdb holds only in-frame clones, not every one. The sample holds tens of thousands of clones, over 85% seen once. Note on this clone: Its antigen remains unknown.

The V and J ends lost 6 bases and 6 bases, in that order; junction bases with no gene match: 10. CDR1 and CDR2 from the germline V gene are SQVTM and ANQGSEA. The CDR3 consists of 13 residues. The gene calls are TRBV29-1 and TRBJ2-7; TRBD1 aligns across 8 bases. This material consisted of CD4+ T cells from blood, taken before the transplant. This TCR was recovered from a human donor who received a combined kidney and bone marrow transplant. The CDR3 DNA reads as TGCAGCGTGGGGACAGGAGAGGATGGCGAGCAGTACTTC. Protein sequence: CSVGTGEDGEQYF.